The next 2 T cell receptor beta chains were all read from a single sample in a study of T cell clones after liver transplantation. Measured with immunoSEQ multiplex PCR; TCRdb has only the in-frame clones, and not every one. This sample has about 45,000 clones; approximately 86% occur once, and the top ten carry 2% to 2.5%. The sample was CD4+ T cells from blood, taken 24 months after liver transplant. These receptor sequences come from a human patient who received a liver transplant. Part of the T cells may come from the graft donor.

The chain has TRBV7-2 and TRBJ2-7; no clear D gene. The CDR3 loop spans 14 amino acids. V dropped 4 bases and J dropped 2 bases, with 12 bases sitting between them. The V gene's germline CDR1 is SGHTA and CDR2 FQGNSA. CDR3 coding DNA: TGTGCCAGCAGCTCCACGGGCCTCCCCTACGAGCAGTACTTC. Its protein is CASSSTGLPYEQYF.

The gene calls are TRBV9 and TRBJ1-6, with D maybe TRBD1 (5 bases). Between the trimmed V and J ends, which lost 5 bases and 9 bases, there was a span of 15 bases. Germline values: CDR1 SGDLS, CDR2 YYNGEE. This CDR3 comprises 14 residues. CDR3 amino acids: CASSPGLGFSPLHF. The CDR3 DNA reads as TGTGCCAGCAGTCCAGGGCTAGGGTTTTCACCCCTCCACTTT.